Below are 18 T cell receptor beta chains sequenced from a single sample in a study of T-cell memory formation after mild COVID-19. Each CDR3 protein is one row after TCRdb ran MiXCR on the 5' RACE reads. Of tens of thousands of distinct CDR3 sequences in the sample, more than 10% are singletons; the top ten hold roughly 40%. The source material was PBMCs or a T cell subset sorted from them (not recorded which). These receptors came from a man aged 18-30 years who had mild COVID-19 (a few samples of this study predate the infection). Cell type and time point are not known.

The V gene is TRBV5-6, the J gene TRBJ2-3, with 13 bases matching TRBD2. CDR1 is SGHDT, CDR2 YYEEEE, per germline. The CDR3 is made up of 19 amino acids. Trimming cost V 5 bases and J 2 bases; bases outside gene matches: 14. The chain's CDR3 is CASRLTSGGPSTYTDTQYF. The CDR3 region has the DNA TGTGCCAGCAGATTGACTAGCGGGGGGCCATCGACGTACACAGATACGCAGTATTTT.

This clonotype occurred a few times. The chain links TRBV18 to TRBJ1-2, with D unresolved. Germline CDR1 is KGHSH and CDR2 is LQKENI. The CDR3 has 15 residues. Trimming removed 2 bases at V and 3 bases at J, with 13 bases between. CDR3 amino acids: CASSPTVDGHYGYTF. The CDR3 bases are TGTGCCAGCTCACCAACGGTTGACGGACACTATGGCTACACCTTC.

In this sample, this clonotype turned up a few times. The CDR3 loop is CASGRDVNTEAFF. CDR3 coding DNA: TGTGCCAGCGGACGTGATGTGAACACTGAAGCTTTCTTT. This chain uses TRBV9 with TRBJ1-1, with D unclear. Germline loops: CDR1 SGDLS, CDR2 YYNGEE. V lost 7 bases, J lost 0 bases, and 10 bases lay in between. This CDR3 region has 13 residues.

In this sample, this clonotype turned up many times. The CDR3 protein is CATQGLDQETQYF. In DNA, the CDR3 is TGTGCCACGCAGGGACTAGACCAAGAGACCCAGTACTTC. V and J are TRBV24-1 and TRBJ2-5; 8 bases match TRBD2. This CDR3 contains 13 residues. Per the germline V gene, CDR1 is KGHDR and CDR2 is SFDVKD. J was trimmed by 0 bases and V by 10 bases; bases with no gene match: 3.

V gene TRBV20-1 combines with J gene TRBJ1-1; 8 nucleotides agree with TRBD1. The CDR3 covers 15 residues. Germline CDR1 DFQATT, CDR2 SNEGSKA (reference sequence). V was pared by 4 bases and J by 1 base, with 8 bases of the junction left unmatched. CDR3 bases: TGCAGTGCTATTACGGGACAGGAGGCGAACACTGAAGCTTTCTTT. Protein sequence: CSAITGQEANTEAFF.

This clonotype was seen a handful of times. The genes are TRBV29-1 and TRBJ1-2, with D tentatively TRBD1 (6 bases). Germline V lookup: CDR1 SQVTM, CDR2 ANQGSEA. The CDR3 covers 12 residues. The germline V and J ends were trimmed by 5 bases and 6 bases, with 13 bases remaining between them. The CDR3: CSVRQGNNGYTF. The CDR3 DNA sequence: TGCAGCGTTCGGCAGGGGAATAATGGCTACACCTTC.

In this sample, this clonotype turned up many times. At one end the junction does not follow the germline gene, possibly because of a read error. The rearrangement links TRBV7-7 to TRBJ1-1; D is uncertain. The CDR3 spans 14 residues. Germline V gives CDR1 SSHAT, CDR2 FNYEAQ (reference sequence). The CDR3 loop is CASSSAPQNTEAFF. DNA of the CDR3: TGTGCTAGCAGCTCCGCTCCCCAGAACACTGAAGCTTTCTTT.

J is TRBJ2-6 and V is TRBV15; TRBD1 matches 7 bases. V was pared by 4 bases and J by 7 bases, with 4 bases of the junction left unmatched. This CDR3 contains 14 residues. Germline assignment: CDR1 LNHNV and CDR2 YYDKDF (reference sequence). The chain's CDR3 is CATSNRGKANVLTF. The DNA of the CDR3 is TGTGCCACCAGCAACAGGGGTAAAGCCAACGTCCTGACTTTC.

This clonotype was detected a few times. V usage is TRBV20-1 and J usage is TRBJ1-1; 11 bases line up with TRBD1. Looked up from germline, CDR1 is DFQATT and CDR2 is SNEGSKA (reference sequence). The ends lost 6 bases at V and 7 bases at J; junction bases unmatched: 7. The CDR3 has 13 residues. The CDR3 spells CSASDRGLGEAFF. CDR3 sequence (DNA): TGCAGTGCATCGGACAGGGGGCTCGGTGAAGCTTTCTTT.

Notes on this clonotype: This may stem from a read error, because a much larger clone lies one nucleotide away. The chain carries TRBV7-6 and TRBJ2-1; 9 positions agree with TRBD1. Germline CDR1 and CDR2: SGHVS and FNYEAQ. CDR3 length: 15 residues. The CDR3 reads CASSFRDRETDEQLF. The DNA of the CDR3 is TGTGCCAGCAGCTTCCGGGACAGGGAAACCGATGAGCAGTTATTC.

This clonotype was picked up a small number of times. The chain is built from TRBV27 and TRBJ1-2; 10 nucleotides align to TRBD1. The CDR3 loop spans 14 amino acids. CDR1 is MNHEY and CDR2 is SMNVEV in the germline V gene (reference sequence). The V segment lost 5 bases and the J segment 5 bases; nucleotides outside the gene matches: 5. The CDR3 DNA sequence: TGTGCCAGCAGTAACGGGGACAGGGGATATGGCTACACCTTC. Translated: CASSNGDRGYGYTF.

This clonotype was observed a handful of times. CDR3 coding DNA: TGTGCCATCAGTATGGCAGGGGGCACAGATACGCAGTATTTT. Encoded protein: CAISMAGGTDTQYF. The rearrangement links TRBV10-3 to TRBJ2-3; tentatively, D is TRBD1 (6 bases). Germline CDR1 and CDR2: ENHRY and SYGVKD. Trimming removed 5 bases at V and 1 base at J, with 10 bases between. The CDR3 is made up of 14 amino acids.

The chain employs TRBV7-8 and TRBJ2-2; TRBD1 might be the D (5 bases). Germline CDR1 SGHVS, CDR2 FQNEAQ. The length of the CDR3 is 14 residues. V shed 6 bases and J shed 2 bases, with 10 bases lying between them. The CDR3 region has the DNA TGTGCCAGCAGAACAGGCAGTAACACCGGGGAGCTGTTTTTT. It encodes CASRTGSNTGELFF.

This chain links TRBV7-6 with TRBJ2-7; maybe TRBD1 (6 bases). The germline V gene encodes CDR1 SGHVS and CDR2 FNYEAQ. V dropped 1 base and J dropped 3 bases, with 16 bases sitting between them. CDR3 size: 16 residues. The CDR3 loop is CASSLEETGPFYEQYF. CDR3 coding DNA: TGTGCCAGCAGCTTAGAGGAGACAGGACCCTTCTACGAGCAGTACTTC.

The rearrangement links TRBV7-9 to TRBJ2-5, with D uncertain. The length of the CDR3 is 13 residues. Between the trimmed V and J ends, which lost 2 bases and 3 bases, there was a span of 7 bases. Germline lookup yields CDR1 SEHNR and CDR2 FQNEAQ (reference sequence). As DNA, the CDR3 is TGTGCCAGCAGCTTAAGCAGCGAAGAGACCCAGTACTTC. This sequence encodes CASSLSSEETQYF.

This clonotype was counted only a few times. The chain recombines TRBV28 with TRBJ1-4; D call uncertain. This CDR3 spans 17 amino acids. Deletions cut 4 bases from V and 10 bases from J, with 25 bases between. Germline CDR1 MDHEN, CDR2 SYDVKM. The chain's CDR3 is CASSYGRGVNEGGKLFF. The CDR3 DNA is TGTGCCAGCAGTTACGGTCGGGGTGTTAACGAGGGCGGAAAACTGTTTTTT.

The V call is TRBV10-1, the J call TRBJ2-3; D is possibly TRBD1 (7 bases). The CDR3 totals 16 residues. Germline CDR1 reads WNHNN; CDR2 reads SYGVQD (reference sequence). Trimming took 5 bases from V and 6 from J, leaving 21 bases between them. This CDR3 is CASSLYAQGGSDTQYF. The CDR3 nucleotides are TGCGCCAGCAGTCTATACGCTCAGGGGGGATCGGATACGCAGTATTTT.

The V gene is TRBV5-1, the J gene TRBJ1-1; D unclear. The CDR3 contains 14 residues. Germline lookup yields CDR1 SGHRS and CDR2 YFSETQ. V was cut by 0 bases and J by 0 bases, with 6 bases left in between. This chain's CDR3 is CASSLASLNTEAFF. The CDR3 DNA is TGCGCCAGCAGCTTGGCGTCGTTGAACACTGAAGCTTTCTTT.